Detailed here is one T cell receptor (beta chain). CDR3 length: 13 residues. V lost 4 bases, J lost 3 bases, and 3 bases stayed unmatched. Germline CDR1 reads SGHRS; CDR2 reads YFSETQ. The data are from a study of blood T cell repertoires in COVID-19. Per the study methods: Reference gene primers were amplified, and this amplification served to estimate nucleated cell counts. Profiled with immunoSEQ multiplex PCR; TCRdb holds only in-frame clones, not every one. V, J and clone size are those of that table, while D and trimming were read from the DNA. Here the sample spans some 200,000 clones, about nine tenths being singletons.

This receptor was obtained from a woman between 50 and 59 years old with acute or convalescent COVID-19. This rearrangement joins TRBV5-1 to TRBJ2-7; TRBD1 agrees at 8 bases. Specimen: peripheral blood. The CDR3 here is CASSTGTGYEQYF. As DNA, the CDR3 is TGCGCCAGCAGCACCGGGACAGGCTACGAGCAGTACTTC.